The T cell receptor beta chain described here comes from a study of CD8 T cells in Susac syndrome. Worth noting for this clonotype: Its cognate antigen is unknown.

Reverse transcription of roughly 0.45 to 1 ug RNA used random hexamers. Multiplex immunoSEQ PCR targeted 54 Vbeta and 13 Jbeta TCR beta segments. TCRdb called the immunoSEQ multiplex PCR reads again in MiXCR, with one record for every CDR3 protein. The sample shows fewer than 350,000 distinct CDR3 sequences, almost 85% of them seen only once. The ends were cut back, 2 bases at V and 0 bases at J, with 5 bases in the middle. The CDR3 consists of 15 residues. Study findings and constraints: An acknowledgment was made by the study that its TCR sequencing and HLA analysis involved relatively few individuals.

Sequencing of TCR beta was performed on blood CD8+ T cells and on blood CD4+ T cells. The sequenced sample was CD8+ T cells from PBMCs. The chain combines TRBV12-3 or TRBV12-4 with TRBJ2-6; no definite D call. The receptor comes from a human donor with multiple sclerosis. The CDR3 spells CASSLSDSGANVLTF. CDR3 in DNA: TGTGCCAGCAGTTTATCCGACTCTGGGGCCAACGTCCTGACTTTC.